One and the same sample provided the 14 T cell receptor beta chains below, sequenced in a study of control samples from healthy donors and cancer patients. Using immunoSEQ multiplex PCR, the repertoire was profiled, and TCRdb retains in-frame clones only, with some absent. This table holds about 170,000 clones, roughly nine tenths found once. Specimen: blood. The receptors stem from a woman aged 25 to 39 in good health.

The chain employs TRBV11-3 and TRBJ2-7; the D is unclear. The germline CDR1 and CDR2 sequences are SGHNT and YENEEA. The length of the CDR3 is 11 residues. V shed 3 bases and J shed 3 bases, with 3 bases lying between them. In DNA, the CDR3 is TGTGCCAGCAGCTTTTACTACGAGCAGTACTTC. It is translated as CASSFYYEQYF.

This clone is a singleton in its sample. The germline gene is not matched at one end of the junction; a read error may be the cause. Different DNA sequences within this sample yield the same CDR3. V usage is TRBV3-1 (or the pseudogene TRBV3-2) and J usage is TRBJ2-7; 10 bases map to TRBD2. The CDR3 runs 17 residues. The germline V gene encodes CDR1 LGHDT and CDR2 YNNKEL (reference sequence). DNA of the CDR3: TGTGCCAGTAGCCAAGACTCCCTAGCGGGGGTGGGCCACGAGCAGTACTTC. This codes for CASSQDSLAGVGHEQYF.

This chain joins TRBV11-2 and TRBJ1-2, with 8 bases matching TRBD1. Germline lookup yields CDR1 SGHAT and CDR2 FQNNGV. The J segment lost 4 bases and the V segment lost 1 base, leaving 5 bases of the junction unmatched. The CDR3 runs 15 residues. The CDR3 here is CASSLVATGAYGYTF. CDR3 DNA sequence: TGTGCCAGCAGCTTAGTCGCGACAGGGGCCTATGGCTACACCTTC.

The V and J genes are TRBV11-2 and TRBJ2-5, with TRBD2 identical over 9 bases. The V and J ends lost 2 bases and 3 bases, in that order; junction bases with no gene match: 1. Germline CDR1 SGHAT, CDR2 FQNNGV. This CDR3 is built from 14 residues. The CDR3 DNA is TGTGCCAGCAGCTTATCTAGCGGGAAAGAGACCCAGTACTTC. Translating it yields CASSLSSGKETQYF.

The rearrangement joins TRBV19 to TRBJ2-5, with 10 bases aligning to TRBD1. V shed 4 bases and J 1 base; nucleotides not matched to a gene: 6. The CDR3 loop spans 16 amino acids. Germline V gene sequence: CDR1 LNHDA, CDR2 SQIVND (reference sequence). CDR3 region: CASSNYGTGAQETQYF. DNA of the CDR3: TGTGCCAGTAGTAATTACGGGACAGGGGCCCAAGAGACCCAGTACTTC. Full variable domain (rest looked up from reference TRBV19 and TRBJ2-5): DGGITQSPKYLFRKEGQNVTLSCEQNLNHDAMYWYRQDPGQGLRLIYYSQIVNDFQKGDIAEGYSVSREKKESFPLTVTSAQKNPTAFYLCASSNYGTGAQETQYFGPGTRLLVL.

The V and J genes are TRBV18 and TRBJ1-1; 7 bases fit TRBD1. This CDR3 comprises 14 residues. After removal of 6 bases from V and 0 bases from J, the junction contained 4 bases not matched to a gene. The germline V gene has CDR1 KGHSH and CDR2 LQKENI. CDR3 DNA: TGTGCCAGCTCTCGGGGACAGATGAACACTGAAGCTTTCTTT. The encoded protein is CASSRGQMNTEAFF.

The sample holds one count of this clone. The rearrangement joins TRBV6-5 to TRBJ1-5; the D is unclear. Germline V gene lookup returns CDR1 MNHEY and CDR2 SVGAGI. The CDR3 is made up of 15 amino acids. V lost 2 bases to trimming and J lost 0 bases, with 8 bases between them. CDR3 residues: CASSYGRGSNQPQHF. The CDR3 region has the DNA TGTGCCAGCAGTTACGGGCGGGGTAGCAATCAGCCCCAGCATTTT.

The V call is TRBV25-1, the J call TRBJ2-1, with TRBD1 matching 9 bases. With V trimmed by 3 bases and J by 5 bases, 5 bases remained unmatched. The CDR3 is 15 amino acids. Germline loops: CDR1 MGHDK, CDR2 SYGVNS. Here the CDR3 reads CASSDDRGWNNEQFF. The CDR3 bases are TGTGCCAGCAGTGACGACAGGGGGTGGAACAATGAGCAGTTCTTC.

This clone was recorded only once. The chain combines TRBV12-3 or TRBV12-4 with TRBJ2-7; D gene unclear. V was shortened by 2 bases and J by 4 bases, with 9 bases between the two germline ends. This CDR3 contains 13 residues. CDR3 bases: TGTGCCAGCAGTTTACAGGTCAGGTACGAGCAGTACTTC. Protein: CASSLQVRYEQYF.

CDR3 sequence reads: CASSSGTSGAYEQYF. DNA of the CDR3: TGTGCCAGCAGTTCCGGGACTAGCGGAGCTTACGAGCAGTACTTC. The J gene is TRBJ2-7, the V gene TRBV28; 11 bases align to TRBD2. There are 15 residues in the CDR3. Germline values: CDR1 MDHEN, CDR2 SYDVKM. V was pared by 4 bases and J by 4 bases, with 6 bases of the junction left unmatched.

This chain connects TRBV3-1 (or the pseudogene TRBV3-2) to TRBJ2-5; 8 nucleotides match TRBD2. Per germline, CDR1 LGHDT and CDR2 YNNKEL (reference sequence). The CDR3 contains 13 residues. V lost 3 bases, J lost 4 bases, and 1 base stayed unmatched. This CDR3 reads CASSQLAGETQYF. The CDR3 DNA follows: TGTGCCAGCAGCCAGCTAGCGGGAGAGACCCAGTACTTC.

The rearrangement joins TRBV10-2 to TRBJ2-1, with TRBD2 matching over 13 bases. This CDR3 contains 16 residues. The J segment lost 5 bases and the V segment lost 6 bases, leaving 7 bases of the junction unmatched. Germline V gene data show CDR1 as WSHSY and CDR2 as SAAADI. CDR3 residues: CASSPGLAGDHNEQFF. The CDR3 DNA follows: TGCGCCAGCAGCCCCGGACTAGCGGGGGACCACAATGAGCAGTTCTTC.

The chain combines TRBV3-1 (or the pseudogene TRBV3-2) with TRBJ2-5; TRBD1 agrees at 7 bases. The CDR3 spans 19 residues. V lost 0 bases, J lost 1 base, and 14 bases stayed unmatched. The V gene's germline CDR1 is LGHDT and CDR2 YNNKEL (reference sequence). The CDR3: CASSQEGIGDSGAQETQYF. The CDR3 nucleotides are TGTGCCAGCAGCCAAGAAGGGATAGGGGACAGTGGAGCCCAAGAGACCCAGTACTTC.

V gene TRBV5-1 combines with J gene TRBJ1-2; 7 bases align to TRBD1. This CDR3 comprises 14 residues. Trimming cost V 2 bases and J 3 bases; bases outside gene matches: 4. Germline loops: CDR1 SGHRS, CDR2 YFSETQ. The CDR3 protein is CASSFGQADYGYTF. DNA for the CDR3: TGCGCCAGCAGCTTCGGACAGGCCGACTATGGCTACACCTTC.